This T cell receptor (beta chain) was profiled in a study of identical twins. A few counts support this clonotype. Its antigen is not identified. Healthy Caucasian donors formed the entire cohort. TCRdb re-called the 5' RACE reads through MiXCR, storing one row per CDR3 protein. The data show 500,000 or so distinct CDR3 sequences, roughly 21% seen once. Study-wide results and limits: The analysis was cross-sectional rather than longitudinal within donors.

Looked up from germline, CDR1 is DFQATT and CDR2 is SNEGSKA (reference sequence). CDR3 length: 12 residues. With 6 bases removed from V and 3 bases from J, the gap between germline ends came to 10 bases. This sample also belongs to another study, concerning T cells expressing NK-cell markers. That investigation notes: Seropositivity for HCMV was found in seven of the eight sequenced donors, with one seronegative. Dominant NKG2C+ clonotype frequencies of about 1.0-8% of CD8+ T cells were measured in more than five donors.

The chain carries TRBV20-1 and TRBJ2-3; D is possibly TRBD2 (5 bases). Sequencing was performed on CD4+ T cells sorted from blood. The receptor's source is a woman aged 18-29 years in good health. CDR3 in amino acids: CSAAGGTDTQYF. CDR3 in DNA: TGCAGTGCAGCAGGAGGAACAGATACGCAGTATTTT.